The clone carrying this T cell receptor (beta chain) was found many times. This sample stems from a study of T cells in Graves' hyperthyroidism and ophthalmopathy. Template material for amplifying TCR beta CDR3 regions consisted of RNA transcripts. The HTBI primer set drove a first-round RT-PCR of the TCR CDR3. TCRdb independently ran MiXCR on the multiplex PCR reads; one entry per CDR3 protein. The table lists hundreds of thousands of distinct CDR3 sequences, 15% to 19% of them singletons. The CDR3 totals 15 residues. J was trimmed by 3 bases and V by 3 bases; bases with no gene match: 4. Germline CDR1 is SNHLY and CDR2 is FYNNEI.

The chain uses TRBV2 and TRBJ2-2; 7 positions agree with TRBD1. This clonotype was sampled from a woman aged 18-29 years with Graves' hyperthyroidism. Sequencing input: blood. The CDR3 loop reads CASSEKGAYTGELFF. CDR3 DNA sequence: TGTGCCAGCAGTGAGAAGGGGGCGTACACCGGGGAGCTGTTTTTT.